This T cell receptor beta chain was obtained from a study of blood T cells in healthy people across ages. The CDR3 extends over 18 amino acids. With 1 base removed from V and 9 bases from J, the gap between germline ends came to 26 bases. From germline, CDR1 is SGHRS and CDR2 YFSETQ. As regards this clonotype: What it binds is unknown.

Study conclusions and caveats: Per million T cells, the diversity of TCR beta decreased roughly linearly as age advanced. Aged donors had fewer naive CD4+ cells and lower diversity than long-lived donors. Diversity estimated from one million T cells was considered an underestimate.

Using a J-beta primer mix together with a sample-barcoded 5' primer, a second PCR was run for roughly 7 to 11 cycles. Each sample yielded at least 2.5 million CDR3-containing paired-end reads. Via MiXCR, TCRdb re-called the 5' RACE reads, giving one row per CDR3 protein. The sample yields over 1,500,000 distinct CDR3 sequences, 30% to 40% seen once. This receptor was taken from a human donor in good health. The chain has TRBV5-1 and TRBJ2-1; weak D call: TRBD1 (7 bases). Sequencing used blood. This CDR3 reads CASSLSGQVSGAPSEQFF. DNA for the CDR3: TGCGCCAGCAGCTTGTCCGGACAGGTCTCGGGGGCACCATCTGAGCAGTTCTTC.